This T cell receptor beta chain emerged from a study of blood T cells in healthy people across ages. Points from the study as a whole: Relative to aged donors, long-lived donors carried more naive CD4+ cells and displayed higher diversity. Unsorted PBMC material precluded a definitive naive versus antigen-experienced comparison.

Primers used in a second PCR of roughly 7 to 11 cycles were a sample-barcoded 5' primer and a J-beta primer mix. A template-switch adaptor with 12 random nucleotides tagged each cDNA molecule. From each sample, at least 2.5 million paired-end reads containing CDR3 were obtained. TCRdb re-called the 5' RACE reads through MiXCR, storing one row per CDR3 protein. In the table there are around 2 million distinct CDR3 sequences, about two fifths of which are singletons. Germline CDR1 reads LGHDT; CDR2 reads YNNKEL (reference sequence). With 3 bases removed from V and 0 bases from J, the gap between germline ends came to 9 bases. The CDR3 covers 15 residues. As to this clonotype: Its antigen remains unknown.

This sequence was found in a human donor in good health. V gene TRBV3-1 combines with J gene TRBJ2-4, with D unresolved. The source material was blood. CDR3 in DNA: TGTGCCAGCAGCCAGAGACACCTAGCCAAAAACATTCAGTACTTC. Amino acid sequence: CASSQRHLAKNIQYF. Filled out from reference TRBV3-1 and TRBJ2-4, the complete variable domain reads DTAVSQTPKYLVTQMGNDKSIKCEQNLGHDTMYWYKQDSKKFLKIMFSYNNKELIINETVPNRFSPKSPDKAHLNLHINSLELGDSAVYFCASSQRHLAKNIQYFGAGTRLSVL.